This T cell receptor beta chain stems from a study of blood T cell repertoires in COVID-19. About the research overall: Acute-phase and convalescent COVID-19 samples originated in the United States, Italy and Spain. The cDNA or gDNA used as material had been derived from T cells, B-cell-depleted T cells, or PBMCs.

Unmatched junction bases numbered 11, after V lost 3 bases and J lost 2 bases. The germline V gene has CDR1 WSHSY and CDR2 SAAADI. CDR3 length: 17 residues. Original methodology: It was from reference gene primer amplification that nucleated cell counts were estimated. TCRdb's copy holds only in-frame clones and misses some; the assay was immunoSEQ multiplex PCR. V, J and clone size reflect that table, while D and trimming were determined from the DNA. The table shows under 75,000 clones, with about four fifths occurring only once. The chain couples TRBV10-2 to TRBJ1-2; 8 bases match TRBD1. Sequencing input: peripheral blood. The receptor comes from a human donor in a cohort sampled during active COVID-19. The CDR3 DNA follows: TGCGCCAGCAGTGACCGGAGTCATGGACAGGGAAACTATGGCTACACCTTC. Translated: CASSDRSHGQGNYGYTF.